What follows are 8 T cell receptor beta chains derived from one specimen sequenced in a study of human T cells and chemical hapten exposure. The time point here: pre-sensitization, week 0. Sample treatment: therapeutic diphenylcyclopropenone sensitization with weekly scalp DPC. TCRdb re-called the RACE reads through MiXCR, storing one row per CDR3 protein. The sample yields under 200,000 distinct CDR3 sequences, more than 25% seen once. The sequencing here drew on whole blood, taken in connection with sensitization to the hapten diphenylcyclopropenone (DPC). The receptors originated from a woman in her thirties with alopecia areata. Some clones in this sample may be carry-over from other donors' samples.

This clonotype has only a few counts. The genes are TRBV20-1 and TRBJ2-5; tentative D call: TRBD1 (6 bases). Trimming stripped 3 bases from V and 2 bases from J, with 16 bases between. Per germline, CDR1 DFQATT and CDR2 SNEGSKA (reference sequence). The length of the CDR3 is 15 residues. The CDR3 reads CSARPYRAAQETQYF. CDR3 sequence (DNA): TGCAGTGCTAGGCCCTACAGGGCAGCACAAGAGACCCAGTACTTC.

The sample holds one count of this clonotype. The V and J genes are TRBV27 and TRBJ1-6; D ambiguous. The germline V gene encodes CDR1 MNHEY and CDR2 SMNVEV (reference sequence). Trimming left V 3 bases short and J 9 bases short, with 12 bases between. CDR3 length equals 14 residues. CDR3 amino acids: CASSLLGFGSPLHF. The CDR3 coding sequence is TGTGCCAGCAGTTTGCTGGGGTTTGGTTCACCCCTCCACTTT.

This clonotype was detected only a few times. The V and J genes are TRBV27 and TRBJ2-2; D is unresolved. From germline, CDR1 is MNHEY and CDR2 SMNVEV (reference sequence). Trimming pared 3 bases from V and 3 bases from J, leaving 11 bases between. The CDR3 totals 15 residues. CDR3 DNA sequence: TGTGCCAGCAGTTTGGGCAGGCCCGACACCGGGGAGCTGTTTTTT. It yields the protein CASSLGRPDTGELFF.

In this sample, this clonotype turned up a few times. The chain joins TRBV7-2 to TRBJ2-7, with D perhaps TRBD1 or TRBD2 (6 bases each). This CDR3 comprises 15 residues. The germline V gene has CDR1 SGHTA and CDR2 FQGNSA. V was clipped by 5 bases and J by 3 bases, with 17 bases between them. The CDR3 sequence is CASSLRFGGSYEQYF. DNA of the CDR3: TGTGCCAGCAGCCTAAGATTCGGGGGCAGCTACGAGCAGTACTTC. The whole variable domain, filled in from reference TRBV7-2 and TRBJ2-7, reads GAGVSQSPSNKVTEKGKDVELRCDPISGHTALYWYRQSLGQGLEFLIYFQGNSAPDKSGLPSDRFSAERTGGSVSTLTIQRTQQEDSAVYLCASSLRFGGSYEQYFGPGTRLTVT.

This clonotype has a handful of counts. The chain couples TRBV7-2 to TRBJ2-7; no reliable D call. In germline, CDR1 is SGHTA, CDR2 FQGNSA. The CDR3 length is 14 residues. V lost 1 base to trimming and J lost 0 bases, with 7 bases between them. The chain's CDR3 is CASSLEASSYEQYF. The CDR3 bases are TGTGCCAGCAGCTTAGAGGCGAGCTCCTACGAGCAGTACTTC.

The chain carries TRBV7-2 and TRBJ1-1; D gene ambiguous. The length of the CDR3 is 12 residues. Trimming left V 2 bases short and J 6 bases short, with 7 bases between. CDR1 and CDR2 (germline): SGHTA, FQGNSA. The CDR3 DNA reads as TGTGCCAGCAGCTTATACGTCTCTGAAGCTTTCTTT. This translates into CASSLYVSEAFF.

CDR3 residues: CASSRTSVSGNTIYF. In DNA form, the CDR3 reads TGTGCCAGCTCTAGGACGTCCGTCTCTGGAAACACCATATATTTT. The chain joins TRBV11-2 to TRBJ1-3, with D unclear. The CDR3 has 15 amino acids. Per germline, CDR1 SGHAT and CDR2 FQNNGV. The ends were cut back, 8 bases at V and 0 bases at J, with 14 bases in the middle.

This clonotype has at least ten counts. The gene calls are TRBV10-3 and TRBJ2-7, with 7 bases identical to TRBD1. CDR1 ENHRY and CDR2 SYGVKD come from the germline V gene. The CDR3 covers 13 residues. Trimming removed 6 bases from V and 2 bases from J; junction bases left unmatched: 4. CDR3 DNA sequence: TGTGCCATCAGGGGGGACAGTCCCTACGAGCAGTACTTC. It codes for CAIRGDSPYEQYF.